This TCR beta chain was captured in a study of T cells in Graves' hyperthyroidism and ophthalmopathy. TCR beta CDR3 region amplification was performed from RNA transcripts. The TCR CDR3 was amplified in a first-round RT-PCR using the HTBI primer set. TCRdb reanalysed the multiplex PCR reads using MiXCR and keeps one entry per CDR3 protein. Here the sample spans fewer than 750,000 distinct CDR3 sequences, around 42% being singletons. V was cut by 5 bases and J by 7 bases, with 15 bases left in between. From germline, CDR1 is SGHVS and CDR2 FNYEAQ. CDR3 length: 14 residues. A word on this clonotype: Antigen: not known.

Not enrolled were patients with uncontrolled infection, other autoimmune disease, pregnancy or lactation. Overall study results and limits: Ophthalmopathy was identified by the model a median about 6.8 months ahead of onset. Classification by a 13 V-J model distinguished ophthalmopathy from stable hyperthyroidism. Blood also held most thyroid clonotypes expanded beyond 0.001.

The TCR sequence derives from a woman in her late teens or twenties with Graves' hyperthyroidism. This chain uses TRBV7-6 with TRBJ2-1; D call uncertain. Sequences were obtained from peripheral blood or thyroid tissue (not recorded which). The CDR3 coding sequence is TGTGCCAGCAGCACCTCCCTAGACATTAATGAGCAGTTCTTC. Protein product: CASSTSLDINEQFF.